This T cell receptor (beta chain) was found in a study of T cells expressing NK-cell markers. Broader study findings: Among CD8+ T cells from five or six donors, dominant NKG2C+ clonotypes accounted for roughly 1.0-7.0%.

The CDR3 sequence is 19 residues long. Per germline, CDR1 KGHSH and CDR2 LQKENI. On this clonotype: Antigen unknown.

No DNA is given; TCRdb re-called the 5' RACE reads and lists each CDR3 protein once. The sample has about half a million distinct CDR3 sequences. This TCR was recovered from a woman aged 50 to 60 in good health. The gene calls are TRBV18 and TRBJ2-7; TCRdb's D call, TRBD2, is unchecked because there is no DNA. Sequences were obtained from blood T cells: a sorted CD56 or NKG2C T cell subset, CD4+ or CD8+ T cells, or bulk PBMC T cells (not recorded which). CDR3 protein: CASSRSSGLAGGGAYEQYF.